The 2 T cell receptor beta chains in this list originate from one sample, sequenced in a study of T cell responses to AZD1222 COVID-19 vaccine. Repertoires were generated with immunoSEQ multiplex PCR, while TCRdb's copy carries only in-frame clones and drops some. The table has over 150,000 clones, over 85% seen once. The source was peripheral blood, collected on day 0 of AZD1222 vaccination. Receptors originate from an adult in good health.

V usage is TRBV5-1 and J usage is TRBJ1-3, with 9 bases that match TRBD1. CDR3 length: 16 residues. J gave up 0 bases and V 4 bases, and 5 bases lay outside the gene matches. Germline-derived CDR1 and CDR2 are SGHRS and YFSETQ. CDR3 DNA: TGCGCCAGCAGCACCGGACAGGGGAGCTCTGGAAACACCATATATTTT. It is translated as CASSTGQGSSGNTIYF.

This clone was counted between two and nine times. This chain links TRBV6-6 with TRBJ1-1; D is ambiguous. Germline CDR1 is MNHNY and CDR2 is SVGAGI (reference sequence). This CDR3 is built from 11 residues. The V end lost 3 bases, the J end lost 12 bases, and 11 bases lay between the germline ends. CDR3 region: CASSYTSRSFF. The CDR3 DNA follows: TGTGCCAGCAGTTATACCTCAAGGTCTTTCTTT.